The 3 T cell receptor beta chains given below trace back to one sample, sequenced in a study of monozygotic twins with inflammatory bowel disease. TCRdb reprocessed the 5' RACE reads and reports one entry per CDR3 protein, with no DNA. The repertoire table contains roughly 200,000 distinct CDR3 sequences. Source material: blood. These receptors all come from a human donor with ulcerative colitis or Crohn's disease, or a healthy co-twin of an affected twin (not recorded which).

The chain carries TRBV5-1 and TRBJ2-3. This CDR3 is 16 amino acids long. Germline loops: CDR1 SGHRS, CDR2 YFSETQ. CDR3 loop: CASSLAAVMAVDTQYF.

This rearrangement joins TRBV4-2 to TRBJ2-7; no DNA is available, so the TRBD1 call from TCRdb remains unchecked. Germline V gives CDR1 LGHNA, CDR2 YNFKEQ. CDR3 size: 20 residues. CDR3 loop: CASSQEVTGFFEYSAYEQYF.

The chain is built from TRBV20-1 and TRBJ1-1. The germline CDR1 and CDR2 sequences are DFQATT and SNEGSKA (reference sequence). CDR3 length: 14 amino acids. CDR3 sequence reads: CSAREVAGRTEAFF.